These 20 T cell receptor beta chains originate from one sample sequenced in a study of blood T cell repertoires in COVID-19. Libraries were prepared by immunoSEQ multiplex PCR; TCRdb keeps only in-frame clonotypes and omits some of them. The sample comprises fewer than 110,000 clones, approximately 80% of which are singletons, and 4% to 5.5% rests with the top ten. Sequences were obtained from peripheral blood. Source of these receptors: a man between 65 and 85 years old with acute or convalescent COVID-19.

The chain has TRBV4-2 and TRBJ2-3; D remains ambiguous. The germline gives CDR1 LGHNA, CDR2 YNFKEQ. The length of the CDR3 is 13 residues. Trimming left V 4 bases short and J 4 bases short, with 9 bases between. The CDR3 spells CASSPVSADTQYF. The CDR3 nucleotides are TGTGCCAGCAGCCCTGTCTCGGCAGATACGCAGTATTTT.

V is TRBV18 and J is TRBJ1-2; the D gene is possibly TRBD1 (5 bases). This CDR3 contains 13 residues. The V gene lost 2 bases and the J gene lost 6 bases, with 10 bases spanning the gap. Looked up from germline, CDR1 is KGHSH and CDR2 is LQKENI. The CDR3, as DNA: TGTGCCAGCTCACCATTAGAAGGGGATGGCTACACCTTC. It yields the protein CASSPLEGDGYTF.

The chain uses TRBV5-1 and TRBJ1-4; TRBD1 might be the D (6 bases). The germline gives CDR1 SGHRS, CDR2 YFSETQ. Trimming took 4 bases from V and 0 from J, leaving 10 bases between them. The CDR3 extends over 15 amino acids. Written as DNA, the CDR3 is TGCGCCAGCAGCCGTTCAGGGGCAACTAATGAAAAACTGTTTTTT. Encoded protein: CASSRSGATNEKLFF.

The rearrangement joins TRBV7-8 to TRBJ2-2, with a possible D match to TRBD1 (6 bases). V gave up 4 bases and J gave up 4 bases, with 16 bases separating them. The V gene's germline CDR1 is SGHVS and CDR2 FQNEAQ. The CDR3 extends over 16 amino acids. CDR3 in amino acids: CASSSLSGVGTGELFF. The CDR3 region has the DNA TGTGCCAGCAGCTCGTTATCAGGGGTGGGCACCGGGGAGCTGTTTTTT.

V usage is TRBV6-6 and J usage is TRBJ1-5, with D possibly TRBD1 on 5 matching bases. V gave up 6 bases and J gave up 7 bases, with 13 bases separating them. Germline V gene lookup returns CDR1 MNHNY and CDR2 SVGAGI (reference sequence). The CDR3 loop spans 13 amino acids. In nucleotides, the CDR3 is TGTGCCAGCAGCCCGACAGTCGGACAGCCCCAGCATTTT. This codes for CASSPTVGQPQHF.

This clone appeared once. V usage is TRBV19 and J usage is TRBJ1-5; D unresolved. V shed 3 bases and J shed 7 bases, with 13 bases lying between them. The germline gives CDR1 LNHDA, CDR2 SQIVND (reference sequence). CDR3 length equals 14 residues. The CDR3, as DNA: TGTGCCAGTAGTATCGAAGAGGGTACCCAGCCCCAGCATTTT. Protein product: CASSIEEGTQPQHF.

The V and J genes are TRBV7-2 and TRBJ2-5, with D tentatively TRBD2 (7 bases). Between the trimmed V and J ends, which lost 5 bases and 5 bases, there was a span of 18 bases. Germline loops: CDR1 SGHTA, CDR2 FQGNSA. This CDR3 is built from 15 residues. The CDR3: CASSPGAGGGETQYF. Here the CDR3 DNA reads TGTGCCAGCAGCCCAGGAGCAGGCGGGGGCGAGACCCAGTACTTC.

The chain employs TRBV10-3 and TRBJ1-5; 11 bases are shared with TRBD1. This CDR3 is built from 15 residues. The V gene's germline CDR1 is ENHRY and CDR2 SYGVKD. After removal of 2 bases from V and 6 bases from J, the junction contained 3 bases not matched to a gene. The CDR3 region has the DNA TGTGCCATCAGTGAGGGACAGGGGGCCGGTCAGCCCCAGCATTTT. Residues: CAISEGQGAGQPQHF.

The gene calls are TRBV3-1 (or the pseudogene TRBV3-2) and TRBJ1-6, with 11 bases matching TRBD1. Looked up from germline, CDR1 is LGHDT and CDR2 is YNNKEL (reference sequence). The V segment lost 1 base and the J segment 10 bases; nucleotides outside the gene matches: 0. The CDR3 spans 14 residues. The CDR3 reads CASSQGTGGSPLHF. Written as DNA, the CDR3 is TGTGCCAGCAGCCAAGGGACAGGGGGCTCACCCCTCCACTTT.

This clone was detected only a few times. V and J are TRBV27 and TRBJ1-6; D ambiguous. CDR1 and CDR2 from the germline V gene are MNHEY and SMNVEV (reference sequence). This CDR3 comprises 14 residues. The V and J ends lost 5 bases and 7 bases respectively, with 12 bases between them. The CDR3 sequence is CASSPRTGNSPLHF. The CDR3 coding sequence is TGTGCCAGCAGTCCGCGGACGGGGAATTCACCCCTCCACTTT.

The rearrangement joins TRBV5-5 to TRBJ2-4; TRBD1 might be the D (5 bases). Germline V gene sequence: CDR1 SGHKS, CDR2 YYEKEE (reference sequence). This CDR3 has 15 amino acids. The V end was cut by 0 bases, the J end by 1 base, with 8 bases between. DNA for the CDR3: TGTGCCAGCAGCTTGGGCAGGGTGGCCAAAAACATTCAGTACTTC. This encodes CASSLGRVAKNIQYF.

This chain links TRBV7-9 with TRBJ2-1, with D possibly matching TRBD1 (7 bases). V was cut by 5 bases and J by 0 bases, with 14 bases left in between. The CDR3 runs to 16 residues. Germline-derived CDR1 and CDR2 are SEHNR and FQNEAQ (reference sequence). Written as DNA, the CDR3 is TGTGCCAGCAGCGATCGACAGGGACTCTCCTACAATGAGCAGTTCTTC. Amino acids: CASSDRQGLSYNEQFF.

The genes are TRBV19 and TRBJ2-1, with TRBD2 matching 8 bases. The germline gives CDR1 LNHDA, CDR2 SQIVND (reference sequence). Trimming removed 4 bases from V and 7 bases from J; junction bases left unmatched: 6. The CDR3 consists of 14 residues. Written as DNA, the CDR3 is TGTGCCAGTAGTAACGGACTAGCTTTTAATGAGCAGTTCTTC. It is translated as CASSNGLAFNEQFF.

In its sample, this clone was seen once. The chain joins TRBV6-2 or TRBV6-3 to TRBJ2-1; 9 bases align to TRBD2. This CDR3 is 13 amino acids long. Germline V gene sequence: CDR1 MNHEY, CDR2 SVGEGT. After removal of 5 bases from V and 6 bases from J, the junction contained 2 bases not matched to a gene. For the CDR3, the DNA is TGTGCCAGCAGTACGCGGGGGGGCAATGAGCAGTTCTTC. This codes for CASSTRGGNEQFF.

The chain uses TRBV11-2 and TRBJ2-1; tentative D call: TRBD2 (6 bases). V shed 6 bases and J shed 7 bases, with 13 bases lying between them. CDR1 SGHAT and CDR2 FQNNGV come from the germline V gene. There are 13 residues in the CDR3. The CDR3 loop reads CASRLSGSNEQFF. Here the CDR3 DNA reads TGTGCCAGCAGACTTAGCGGAAGTAATGAGCAGTTCTTC.

The chain recombines TRBV27 with TRBJ1-6; D unresolved. Per the germline V gene, CDR1 is MNHEY and CDR2 is SMNVEV (reference sequence). V lost 6 bases and J 7 bases, leaving 19 bases between the germline ends. This CDR3 has 16 residues. CDR3 DNA: TGTGCCAGCAGCGGAGGATGGGGTGGCGCGAATTCACCCCTCCACTTT. Translation gives CASSGGWGGANSPLHF.

The genes are TRBV7-8 and TRBJ1-6; 9 bases fit TRBD1. The CDR3 length is 14 residues. Germline V CDR1 and CDR2: SGHVS, FQNEAQ. Trimming at V came to 5 bases and at J to 11 bases, leaving 7 bases not matched to a gene. CDR3 amino acids: CASSTGQGSTPLHF. The CDR3 coding sequence is TGTGCCAGCAGCACCGGACAGGGGTCTACACCCCTCCACTTT.

The chain employs TRBV10-3 and TRBJ2-7; TRBD2 agrees at 11 bases. V lost 6 bases to trimming and J lost 4 bases; unmatched junction nucleotides: 5. The germline V gene encodes CDR1 ENHRY and CDR2 SYGVKD. The CDR3 runs 14 residues. Written as DNA, the CDR3 is TGTGCCATCAGGGATACTAGCGGGGGTTACGAGCAGTACTTC. Protein product: CAIRDTSGGYEQYF.

As DNA, the CDR3 is TGTGCCAGCAGCTTCCCGGGAACCAATCAGCCCCAGCATTTT. Residues: CASSFPGTNQPQHF. The V gene is TRBV5-5, the J gene TRBJ1-5; no firm D call. The germline V and J ends were trimmed by 2 bases and 3 bases, with 9 bases remaining between them. The CDR3 totals 14 residues. CDR1 SGHKS and CDR2 YYEKEE come from the germline V gene (reference sequence). The full variable domain, completed using reference TRBV5-5 and TRBJ1-5, is DAGVTQSPTHLIKTRGQQVTLRCSPISGHKSVSWYQQVLGQGPQFIFQYYEKEERGRGNFPDRFSARQFPNYSSELNVNALLLGDSALYLCASSFPGTNQPQHFGDGTRLSIL.

The chain links TRBV13 to TRBJ2-2, with D tentatively TRBD1 (6 bases). From germline, CDR1 is PRHDT and CDR2 FYEKMQ (reference sequence). V shed 5 bases and J shed 1 base, with 14 bases lying between them. This CDR3 comprises 16 residues. CDR3 bases: TGTGCCAGCAGCAAAGGAGGACAGAAGAACACCGGGGAGCTGTTTTTT. Its translation: CASSKGGQKNTGELFF. Combining the CDR3 with reference TRBV13 and TRBJ2-2 gives the whole variable domain AAGVIQSPRHLIKEKRETATLKCYPIPRHDTVYWYQQGPGQDPQFLISFYEKMQSDKGSIPDRFSAQQFSDYHSELNMSSLELGDSALYFCASSKGGQKNTGELFFGEGSRLTVL.